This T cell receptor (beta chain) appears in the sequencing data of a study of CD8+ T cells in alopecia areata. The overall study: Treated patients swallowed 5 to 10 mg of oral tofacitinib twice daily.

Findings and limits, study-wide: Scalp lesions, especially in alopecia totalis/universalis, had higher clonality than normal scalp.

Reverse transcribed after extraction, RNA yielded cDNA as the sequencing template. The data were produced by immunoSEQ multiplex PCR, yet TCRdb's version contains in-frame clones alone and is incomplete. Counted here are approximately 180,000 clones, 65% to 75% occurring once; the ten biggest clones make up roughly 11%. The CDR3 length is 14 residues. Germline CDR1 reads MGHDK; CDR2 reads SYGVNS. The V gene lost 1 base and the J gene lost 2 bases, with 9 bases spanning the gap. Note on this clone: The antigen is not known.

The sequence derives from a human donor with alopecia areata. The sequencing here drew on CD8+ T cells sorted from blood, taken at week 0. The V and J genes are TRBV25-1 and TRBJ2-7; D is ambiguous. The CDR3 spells CASSEFGVTYEQYF. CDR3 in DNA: TGTGCCAGCAGTGAATTTGGGGTGACCTACGAGCAGTACTTC.